This TCR beta chain was sequenced during a study of T-cell memory formation after mild COVID-19. The study, taken as a whole, reports: Of the contracting clones, CD4+ ones lay mainly in CM and EM, and CD8+ ones in EMRA.

Trimming cost V 3 bases and J 5 bases; bases outside gene matches: 6. This CDR3 spans 15 amino acids. The germline gives CDR1 SGHTA, CDR2 FQGTGA. This clonotype was counted between two and nine times. Its specificity is not known. cDNA libraries for TCR alpha and TCR beta, carrying sample barcodes and UMIs, came from 5'RACE with constant-segment primers. TCRdb re-analysed the 5' RACE reads in MiXCR, keeping a single row per CDR3 protein. The table lists approximately 260,000 distinct CDR3 sequences, roughly 17% of them singletons, with about 23% in the top ten. The V gene is TRBV7-3, the J gene TRBJ2-1; 8 bases match TRBD2. This receptor was obtained from a man aged 18 to 30 who had mild COVID-19 (a few samples of this study predate the infection). Cell type and time point are not known. The sample taken for sequencing was PBMCs or a T cell subset sorted from them (not recorded which). The CDR3 sequence is CASSFSGAGHNEQFF. The CDR3 bases are TGTGCCAGCAGCTTTAGCGGGGCCGGTCACAATGAGCAGTTCTTC.